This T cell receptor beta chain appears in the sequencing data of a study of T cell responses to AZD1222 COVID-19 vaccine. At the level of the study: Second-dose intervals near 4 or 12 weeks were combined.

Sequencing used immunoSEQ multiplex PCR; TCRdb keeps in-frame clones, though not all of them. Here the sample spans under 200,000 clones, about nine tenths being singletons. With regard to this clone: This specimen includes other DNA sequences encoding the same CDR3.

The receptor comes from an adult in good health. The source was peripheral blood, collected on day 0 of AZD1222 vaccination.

CDR3 nucleotides: TGTGCCAGCAGTTTATCGATCACAGATACGCAGTATTTT. Its translation is CASSLSITDTQYF. The J gene is TRBJ2-3, the V gene TRBV27; no clear D. The CDR3 totals 13 residues. Germline assignment: CDR1 MNHEY and CDR2 SMNVEV (reference sequence). Trimming removed 0 bases at V and 2 bases at J, with 3 bases between.